Listed here is a single T cell receptor (beta chain). Its cognate antigen is unknown. CD8 T cells were positively selected from what remained after CD4 positive selection. This entry belongs to a study of naive and memory T cell subsets. Study-wide points: In naive cells, over 90% of TCR sequences were seen only once. Gini index rose across naive, CM, EM and EMRA in CD4 and CD8.

Germline-derived CDR1 and CDR2 are MNHEY and SVGEGT. The CDR3 sequence is 13 residues long. Trimming pared 10 bases from V and 0 bases from J, leaving 7 bases between. The beta constant-region primer was an equimolar mix of two oligonucleotides covering TRBC1 and TRBC2. Four rounds of PCR amplified the ligated cDNA using nested alpha and beta constant-region primers plus SP2. Each CDR3 protein gets one entry after TCRdb re-called the UMI-ligation and nested PCR reads with MiXCR. The top ten hold over 1.5% of the sample, which has tens of thousands of distinct CDR3 sequences, about 6.5% seen once. This sequence was found in a human donor in good health. The V gene is TRBV6-2 or TRBV6-3, the J gene TRBJ2-6; D ambiguous. The sample taken for sequencing was central memory CD4+ T cells from blood. CDR3 nucleotides: TGTGCCACCGACCTCTCTGGGGCCAACGTCCTGACTTTC. Translating it yields CATDLSGANVLTF.